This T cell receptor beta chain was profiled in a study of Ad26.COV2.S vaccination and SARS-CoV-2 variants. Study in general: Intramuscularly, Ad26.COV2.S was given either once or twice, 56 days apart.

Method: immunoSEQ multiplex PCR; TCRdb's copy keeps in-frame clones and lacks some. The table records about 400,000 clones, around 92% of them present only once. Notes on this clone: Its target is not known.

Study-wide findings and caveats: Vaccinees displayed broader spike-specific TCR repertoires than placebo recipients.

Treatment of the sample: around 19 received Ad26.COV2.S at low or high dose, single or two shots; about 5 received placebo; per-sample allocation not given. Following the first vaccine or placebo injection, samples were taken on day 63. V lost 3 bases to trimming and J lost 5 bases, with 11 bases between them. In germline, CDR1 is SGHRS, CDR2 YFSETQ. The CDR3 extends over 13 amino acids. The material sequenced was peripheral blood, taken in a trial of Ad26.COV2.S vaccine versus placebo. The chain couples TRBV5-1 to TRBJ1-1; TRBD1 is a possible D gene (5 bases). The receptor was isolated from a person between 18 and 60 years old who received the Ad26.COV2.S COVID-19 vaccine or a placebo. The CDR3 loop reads CASSSGPGTEAFF. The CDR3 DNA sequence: TGCGCCAGCAGCTCGGGACCTGGGACTGAAGCTTTCTTT.